These 27 T cell receptor beta chains were all obtained from the same sample, sequenced in a study of graft-versus-host responses after intestinal transplantation. Processing released intraepithelial and lamina propria lymphocytes from the graft tissue. Some clones are missing from TCRdb's copy, which holds only in-frame ones; the method was immunoSEQ multiplex PCR. The sample has 15,000 to 20,000 clones; 80% are singletons. The source was ileum tissue, collected about 14 weeks after intestinal transplant. The receptors here all came from a human patient who received an intestinal transplant, so some T cells may come from the graft donor.

The DNA for the CDR3 is TGTGCCAGCAGCTTACCCCGGGACAGGGGCCGGTTGTTCGCTGAAGCTTTCTTT. Amino acids: CASSLPRDRGRLFAEAFF. This chain joins TRBV7-8 and TRBJ1-1; 10 nucleotides align to TRBD1. The CDR3 has 18 residues. CDR1 is SGHVS and CDR2 is FQNEAQ in the germline V gene. V dropped 2 bases and J dropped 6; count of bases not matched to a gene: 15. Variable domain in full (rest from reference TRBV7-8 and TRBJ1-1): GAGVSQSPRYKVAKRGQDVALRCDPISGHVSLFWYQQALGQGPEFLTYFQNEAQLDKSGLPSDRFFAERPEGSVSTLKIQRTQQEDSAVYLCASSLPRDRGRLFAEAFFGQGTRLTVV.

The chain joins TRBV7-3 to TRBJ2-1, with D possibly called TRBD1 or TRBD2 (5 bases each). Looked up from germline, CDR1 is SGHTA and CDR2 is FQGTGA. Deletions cut 4 bases from V and 3 bases from J, with 13 bases between. The CDR3 has 15 amino acids. In DNA, the CDR3 is TGTGCCAGCAGCTCCCGGGACGCACTCTACAATGAGCAGTTCTTC. This sequence encodes CASSSRDALYNEQFF.

This sequence joins TRBV18 and TRBJ1-5, with D perhaps TRBD1 (5 bases). The length of the CDR3 is 15 residues. Per germline, CDR1 KGHSH and CDR2 LQKENI. V was cut by 5 bases and J by 9 bases, with 20 bases left in between. The CDR3 DNA reads TGTGCCAGCTCAAACGGCCGGGGCCCGCGTTGGCCCCAGCATTTT. It is translated as CASSNGRGPRWPQHF. The full variable domain, completed using reference TRBV18 and TRBJ1-5, is NAGVMQNPRHLVRRRGQEARLRCSPMKGHSHVYWYRQLPEEGLKFMVYLQKENIIDESGMPKERFSAEFPKEGPSILRIQQVVRGDSAAYFCASSNGRGPRWPQHFGDGTRLSIL.

This clone was seen a few times. CDR3 region: CASSLGGNTGELFF. CDR3 nucleotides: TGTGCCAGCAGCTTAGGGGGGAACACCGGGGAGCTGTTTTTT. The chain recombines TRBV7-8 with TRBJ2-2; D not resolved. The CDR3 totals 14 residues. CDR1 and CDR2 from the germline V gene are SGHVS and FQNEAQ. Trimming took off 1 base at V and 1 base at J, with 4 bases between the two ends.

The rearrangement uses TRBV7-2 and TRBJ1-1; D possibly corresponds to TRBD1 (6 bases). Looked up from germline, CDR1 is SGHTA and CDR2 is FQGNSA. V lost 4 bases to trimming and J lost 0 bases, with 15 bases between them. This CDR3 is built from 16 residues. CDR3 bases: TGTGCCAGCAGCTCGGACACAGGGCTCATGAACACTGAAGCTTTCTTT. It codes for CASSSDTGLMNTEAFF.

The table lists this clone with a count of one. V usage is TRBV19 and J usage is TRBJ1-5; D remains ambiguous. CDR1 and CDR2 (germline): LNHDA, SQIVND (reference sequence). With 5 bases removed from V and 0 bases from J, the gap between germline ends came to 20 bases. The CDR3 runs 18 residues. In nucleotides, the CDR3 is TGTGCCAGTAGTGGACGGAGGATCTACCGAATTAGCAATCAGCCCCAGCATTTT. This gives the protein CASSGRRIYRISNQPQHF.

V and J are TRBV6-5 and TRBJ1-1, with a weak D call TRBD1 (5 bases). The CDR3 consists of 12 residues. V lost 8 bases to trimming and J lost 4 bases, with 11 bases between them. CDR1 and CDR2 (germline): MNHEY, SVGAGI. CDR3 sequence: CASGPGITEAFF. CDR3 sequence (DNA): TGTGCCAGCGGTCCAGGGATCACTGAAGCTTTCTTT.

In this sample, this clone turned up a few times. This rearrangement joins TRBV2 to TRBJ2-1; TRBD1 agrees at 10 bases. The ends lost 5 bases at V and 3 bases at J; junction bases unmatched: 4. From germline, CDR1 is SNHLY and CDR2 FYNNEI. The length of the CDR3 is 15 residues. This chain's CDR3 is CASSSGTGVYNEQFF. CDR3 DNA: TGTGCCAGCAGTTCCGGGACAGGGGTCTACAATGAGCAGTTCTTC. The variable domain in full, completed from reference TRBV2 and TRBJ2-1, reads EPEVTQTPSHQVTQMGQEVILRCVPISNHLYFYWYRQILGQKVEFLVSFYNNEISEKSEIFDDQFSVERPDGSNFTLKIRSTKLEDSAMYFCASSSGTGVYNEQFFGPGTRLTVL.

The J gene is TRBJ2-1, the V gene TRBV19; 7 bases are a match to TRBD2. The germline V gene has CDR1 LNHDA and CDR2 SQIVND (reference sequence). This CDR3 has 16 amino acids. V was clipped by 0 bases and J by 3 bases; unmatched bases: 5. The CDR3 DNA sequence: TGTGCCAGTAGTATAGATGGGAGGGTAATCTACAATGAGCAGTTCTTC. Its protein is CASSIDGRVIYNEQFF.

This chain joins TRBV7-9 and TRBJ2-3; D is perhaps TRBD1 or TRBD2 (7 bases each). Trimming pared 5 bases from V and 1 base from J, leaving 10 bases between. Germline V gives CDR1 SEHNR, CDR2 FQNEAQ (reference sequence). This CDR3 region has 14 residues. The DNA for the CDR3 is TGTGCCAGCAGCCCAGGGGGGGGCACAGATACGCAGTATTTT. It yields the protein CASSPGGGTDTQYF.

A single count supports this clone. The chain employs TRBV5-1 and TRBJ2-2; tentative D call: TRBD2 (6 bases). The germline CDR1 and CDR2 sequences are SGHRS and YFSETQ. V lost 4 bases to trimming and J lost 1 base, with 20 bases between them. This CDR3 has 18 residues. The CDR3 DNA is TGCGCCAGCAGCCTCCGAAGACCCCTAGCGTGGAACACCGGGGAGCTGTTTTTT. It is translated as CASSLRRPLAWNTGELFF.

This chain uses TRBV10-2 with TRBJ2-7; TRBD2 matches at 11 bases. The V gene's germline CDR1 is WSHSY and CDR2 SAAADI. Unmatched junction bases numbered 7, after V lost 9 bases and J lost 6 bases. This CDR3 has 13 residues. This chain's CDR3 is CASRTSGRGEQYF. DNA of the CDR3: TGCGCCAGTCGAACTAGCGGGAGAGGCGAGCAGTACTTC.

The chain combines TRBV10-1 with TRBJ2-7, with a weak D call TRBD1 (5 bases). The CDR3 has 10 residues. The V gene lost 6 bases and the J gene lost 7 bases, with 7 bases spanning the gap. Germline CDR1 is WNHNN and CDR2 is SYGVQD (reference sequence). As DNA, the CDR3 is TGCGCCAGCAGGAAGGGGGAGCAGTACTTC. Amino acids: CASRKGEQYF.

Points on this clone: Germline is not matched at one junction end, which may reflect a read error. The DNA of the CDR3 is TGTGCCAGCAGCTTCAAGGGGACCGACAGGTACACCGGGGAGCTGTCTTTT. This encodes CASSFKGTDRYTGELSF. The rearrangement links TRBV5-6 to TRBJ2-2; tentatively, D is TRBD1 (6 bases). CDR3 length equals 17 residues. Looked up from germline, CDR1 is SGHDT and CDR2 is YYEEEE.

The rearrangement joins TRBV29-1 to TRBJ2-1, with D unclear. The CDR3 runs to 11 residues. The germline CDR1 and CDR2 sequences are SQVTM and ANQGSEA. V was cut by 3 bases and J by 9 bases, with 9 bases left in between. The CDR3 DNA reads as TGCAGCGTTGATCGGTTCAGTGAGCAGTTCTTC. This sequence encodes CSVDRFSEQFF.

V and J are TRBV25-1 and TRBJ1-6; TRBD1 agrees at 7 bases. Unmatched junction bases numbered 3, after V lost 3 bases and J lost 4 bases. Germline V gives CDR1 MGHDK, CDR2 SYGVNS. This CDR3 is built from 15 residues. The DNA for the CDR3 is TGTGCCAGCAGTGATCAGACAGGGTATAATTCACCCCTCCACTTT. Protein product: CASSDQTGYNSPLHF.

This chain joins TRBV29-1 and TRBJ1-1; D possibly corresponds to TRBD1 (5 bases). In germline, CDR1 is SQVTM, CDR2 ANQGSEA. The CDR3 contains 14 residues. CDR3 sequence: CSGGEGHFNTEAFF. The DNA of the CDR3 is TGCAGTGGAGGGGAGGGCCACTTCAACACTGAAGCTTTCTTT.

This chain joins TRBV6-1 and TRBJ2-3; D possibly corresponds to TRBD1 (6 bases). Germline CDR1 is MNHNS and CDR2 is SASEGT. Trimming pared 2 bases from V and 2 bases from J, leaving 11 bases between. The CDR3 totals 15 residues. CDR3 sequence: CASSERGHITDTQYF. The CDR3 nucleotides read TGTGCCAGCAGTGAAAGGGGACATATCACAGATACGCAGTATTTT.

The V and J genes are TRBV6-4 and TRBJ2-6, with 8 nucleotides matching TRBD1. The length of the CDR3 is 16 residues. Trimming removed 6 bases from V and 4 bases from J; junction bases left unmatched: 8. CDR1 MRHNA and CDR2 SNTAGT come from the germline V gene. CDR3 nucleotide sequence: TGTGCCAGCAGGACAGGGGCCCTTCAGGGGGCCAACGTCCTGACTTTC. Its protein is CASRTGALQGANVLTF.

Here the CDR3 DNA reads TGTGCCACCCGGACCTTTCTTTCTGGGGCCAACGTCCTGACTTTC. Encoded protein: CATRTFLSGANVLTF. The chain employs TRBV10-3 and TRBJ2-6, with no clear D. Germline CDR1 ENHRY, CDR2 SYGVKD. Trimming took 10 bases from V and 1 from J, leaving 14 bases between them. This CDR3 has 15 residues.

The J gene is TRBJ2-7, the V gene TRBV28, with D maybe TRBD2 (5 bases). This CDR3 contains 14 residues. Deletions cut 3 bases from V and 2 bases from J, with 11 bases between. Germline-derived CDR1 and CDR2 are MDHEN and SYDVKM. In nucleotides, the CDR3 is TGTGCCAGCAGTTTCTCACTAGAACCCTACGAGCAGTACTTC. This gives the protein CASSFSLEPYEQYF.

This chain connects TRBV7-6 to TRBJ1-5; D is undetermined. The length of the CDR3 is 12 residues. Trimming removed 1 base at V and 8 bases at J, with 6 bases between. CDR1 and CDR2 (germline): SGHVS, FNYEAQ. In DNA, the CDR3 is TGTGCCAGCAGCTTAGGAAGGGAGCCCCAGCATTTT. It encodes CASSLGREPQHF.

This chain connects TRBV30 to TRBJ2-7; unclear D gene. Germline V gives CDR1 GTSNPN, CDR2 SVGIG (reference sequence). V lost 4 bases and J lost 0, with 16 bases in between. This CDR3 has 15 amino acids. CDR3 bases: TGTGCCTGGACTCGAACAGCGAATAGCTCCTACGAGCAGTACTTC. The encoded protein is CAWTRTANSSYEQYF.

J is TRBJ1-1 and V is TRBV20-1; D is uncertain. The V gene lost 3 bases and the J gene lost 10 bases, with 9 bases spanning the gap. Germline V gene data show CDR1 as DFQATT and CDR2 as SNEGSKA (reference sequence). The CDR3 covers 10 residues. CDR3 nucleotide sequence: TGCAGTGCTAGGGGCGAGGGAGCTTTCTTT. It encodes CSARGEGAFF.

This clone has only one observation. The chain carries TRBV19 and TRBJ2-7; 7 nucleotides align to TRBD1. Germline CDR1 and CDR2: LNHDA and SQIVND (reference sequence). Trimming cost V 4 bases and J 3 bases; bases outside gene matches: 9. The CDR3 contains 15 residues. The CDR3, as DNA: TGTGCCAGTAGTAAACCGGGACAGCGCCTCTACGAGCAGTACTTC. It translates to CASSKPGQRLYEQYF. The complete variable domain, with remaining parts taken from reference TRBV19 and TRBJ2-7, reads DGGITQSPKYLFRKEGQNVTLSCEQNLNHDAMYWYRQDPGQGLRLIYYSQIVNDFQKGDIAEGYSVSREKKESFPLTVTSAQKNPTAFYLCASSKPGQRLYEQYFGPGTRLTVT.

The J gene is TRBJ1-3, the V gene TRBV30; maybe TRBD1 (6 bases). CDR3 length: 14 amino acids. Germline lookup yields CDR1 GTSNPN and CDR2 SVGIG (reference sequence). Trimming left V 0 bases short and J 3 bases short, with 9 bases between. The CDR3 coding sequence is TGTGCCTGGAGTGTTGGGGGCCTTGGAAACACCATATATTTT. Residues: CAWSVGGLGNTIYF.

The V call is TRBV6-1, the J call TRBJ2-7, with D uncertain. The CDR3 extends over 15 amino acids. The germline CDR1 and CDR2 sequences are MNHNS and SASEGT. Trimming removed 2 bases at V and 3 bases at J, with 14 bases between. The DNA of the CDR3 is TGTGCCAGCAGTGAATCGATAGCAGACCTCTACGAGCAGTACTTC. It translates to CASSESIADLYEQYF.